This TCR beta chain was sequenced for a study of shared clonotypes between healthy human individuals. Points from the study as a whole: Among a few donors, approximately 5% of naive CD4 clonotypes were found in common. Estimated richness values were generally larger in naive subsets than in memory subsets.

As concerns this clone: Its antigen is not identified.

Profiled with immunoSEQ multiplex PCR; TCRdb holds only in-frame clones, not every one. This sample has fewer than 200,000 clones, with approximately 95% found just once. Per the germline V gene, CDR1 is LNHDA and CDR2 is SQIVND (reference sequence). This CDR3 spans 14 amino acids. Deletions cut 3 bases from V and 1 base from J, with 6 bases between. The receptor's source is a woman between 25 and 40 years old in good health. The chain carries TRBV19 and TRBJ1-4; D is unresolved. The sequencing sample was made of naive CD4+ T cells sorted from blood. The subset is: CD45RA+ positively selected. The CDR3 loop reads CASSIFGTNEKLFF. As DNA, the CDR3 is TGTGCCAGTAGTATCTTCGGAACTAATGAAAAACTGTTTTTT. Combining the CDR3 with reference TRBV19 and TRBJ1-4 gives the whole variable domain DGGITQSPKYLFRKEGQNVTLSCEQNLNHDAMYWYRQDPGQGLRLIYYSQIVNDFQKGDIAEGYSVSREKKESFPLTVTSAQKNPTAFYLCASSIFGTNEKLFFGSGTQLSVL.